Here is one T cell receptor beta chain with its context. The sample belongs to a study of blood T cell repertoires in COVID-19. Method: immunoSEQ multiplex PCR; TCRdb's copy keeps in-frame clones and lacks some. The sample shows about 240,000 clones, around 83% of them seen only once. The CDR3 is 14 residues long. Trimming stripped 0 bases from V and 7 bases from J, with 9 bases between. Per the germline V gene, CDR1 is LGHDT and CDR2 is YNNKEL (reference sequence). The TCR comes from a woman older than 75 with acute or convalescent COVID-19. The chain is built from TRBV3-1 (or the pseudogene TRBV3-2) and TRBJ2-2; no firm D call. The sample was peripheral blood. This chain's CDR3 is CASSQEGIYGELFF. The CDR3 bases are TGTGCCAGCAGCCAAGAGGGCATCTACGGGGAGCTGTTTTTT.